This T cell receptor (beta chain) was recovered during a study of cytomegalovirus exposure and HLA in healthy donors. Findings of the study overall: Among CMV-associated TCR beta chains, most appeared HLA-restricted in a later analysis. For most TCR sequences rarity was the rule, although some public TCRs occurred in many donors.

V was pared by 0 bases and J by 6 bases, with 4 bases between. Germline lookup yields CDR1 SGHRS and CDR2 YFSETQ. The CDR3 totals 12 residues. In the PCR, 60 Vbeta and 13 Jbeta primers were used. Sequencing was performed with immunoSEQ multiplex PCR; in TCRdb, only in-frame clones are kept and a portion is missing. The table lists under 150,000 clones, 70% to 80% of them singletons. This clone was seen more than once but under ten times. Its specificity is unknown. This sequence originates from a woman aged 55 to 70 in good health and CMV-seropositive. The V and J genes are TRBV5-1 and TRBJ1-5; D remains unclear. The sequencing input was PBMCs. The CDR3: CASSLDGQPQHF. In nucleotides, the CDR3 is TGCGCCAGCAGCTTGGACGGTCAGCCCCAGCATTTT.